The rows below give T cell receptor beta chains drawn from one sample of a study of long-term antiretroviral therapy in people with HIV. TCRdb's table, derived via immunoSEQ multiplex PCR, lists solely in-frame clones and lacks some. The sample includes roughly 25,000 clones, less than 85% seen only once; the top ten take around 9.6%. The sequencing here drew on unsorted PBMCs, taken 2.3 years after starting antiretroviral therapy. These receptors came from a man aged 35 to 55 with HIV. CDR3s include the opening cysteine and the closing phenylalanine or tryptophan. The order of the fields is J gene, V gene, CDR3 protein.

j_call: TRBJ1-1
v_call: TRBV11-3
cdr3_aa: CASSLERTGGTEAFF

j_call: TRBJ1-2
v_call: TRBV6-1
cdr3_aa: CASSEIQGNYGYTF

j_call: TRBJ2-5
v_call: TRBV21-1
cdr3_aa: CASSKEQGAPLFTSKETQYF

j_call: TRBJ2-7
v_call: TRBV30
cdr3_aa: CAWNKDLKGKVEQCF

j_call: TRBJ2-1
v_call: TRBV4-1
cdr3_aa: CASELGTGWDNEQFF

j_call: TRBJ1-2
v_call: TRBV5-4
cdr3_aa: CASSLLDSSLDGYTF

j_call: TRBJ2-1
v_call: TRBV4-1
cdr3_aa: CASSHASWGGHNEQFF

j_call: TRBJ2-6
v_call: TRBV19
cdr3_aa: CASSGWTSGANVLTF

j_call: TRBJ2-1
v_call: TRBV6-6
cdr3_aa: CASSFMYNEQFF

j_call: TRBJ2-1
v_call: TRBV5-6
cdr3_aa: CASRLAAGAWNEQFF

j_call: TRBJ2-1
v_call: TRBV11-2
cdr3_aa: CASSLTNYNEQFF

j_call: TRBJ2-6
v_call: TRBV19
cdr3_aa: CASSPVSGANVLTF

j_call: TRBJ1-1
v_call: TRBV5-4
cdr3_aa: CASSLDRNTEAFF

j_call: TRBJ2-7
v_call: TRBV9
cdr3_aa: CASSVGTSGSYEQYF

j_call: TRBJ2-5
v_call: TRBV11-2
cdr3_aa: CASSLATGGLTETQYF

j_call: TRBJ1-1
v_call: TRBV11-2
cdr3_aa: CASSWFSEDTEAFF

j_call: TRBJ2-4
v_call: TRBV15
cdr3_aa: CATSRGILGQGGNIQYF

j_call: TRBJ2-7
v_call: TRBV10-1
cdr3_aa: CASSVGIRPYEQYF

j_call: TRBJ2-5
v_call: TRBV5-5
cdr3_aa: CASSYAAETQYF

j_call: TRBJ1-1
v_call: TRBV10-1
cdr3_aa: CASTNRAGTEAFF

j_call: TRBJ1-2
v_call: TRBV29-1
cdr3_aa: CSVEGGQGHYGYTF

j_call: TRBJ1-1
v_call: TRBV11-3
cdr3_aa: CASRHGDTEAFF

j_call: TRBJ2-1
v_call: TRBV27
cdr3_aa: CASSSLAGGVGEQFF

j_call: TRBJ1-5
v_call: TRBV15
cdr3_aa: CATSGDSNQPQHF

j_call: TRBJ2-3
v_call: TRBV9
cdr3_aa: CASSVAGLTGTDTQYF

j_call: TRBJ1-4
v_call: TRBV6-1
cdr3_aa: CASSDEVETNEKLFF

j_call: TRBJ1-1
v_call: TRBV15
cdr3_aa: CATSRGVVDTEAFF

j_call: TRBJ2-1
v_call: TRBV6-1
cdr3_aa: CASSDPERDQRGIYNEQFF

j_call: TRBJ2-1
v_call: TRBV11-3
cdr3_aa: CASSLAWSQGNEQFF

j_call: TRBJ2-2
v_call: TRBV19
cdr3_aa: CASSMLGQGLQVGELFF

j_call: TRBJ1-4
v_call: TRBV2
cdr3_aa: CASKSQGGVRKLFF

j_call: TRBJ1-1
v_call: TRBV10-3
cdr3_aa: CAISESPPLNTEAFF

j_call: TRBJ1-2
v_call: TRBV6-5
cdr3_aa: CASSYQFGQGNYGYTF

j_call: TRBJ2-3
v_call: TRBV15
cdr3_aa: CATSRLGGRDSTDTQYF

j_call: TRBJ1-2
v_call: TRBV4-1
cdr3_aa: CASSRSGTDNYGYTF

j_call: TRBJ2-5
v_call: TRBV13
cdr3_aa: CASSLDRGGETQYF

j_call: TRBJ2-7
v_call: TRBV4-2
cdr3_aa: CASSQEKGYEQYF

j_call: TRBJ1-5
v_call: TRBV6-1
cdr3_aa: CASSEMVQGGYNQPQHF

j_call: TRBJ2-7
v_call: TRBV15
cdr3_aa: CATSREVGAYEQYF

j_call: TRBJ1-5
v_call: TRBV4-1
cdr3_aa: CASSPQGGNQPQHF

j_call: TRBJ1-1
v_call: TRBV11-2
cdr3_aa: CASSLGGWLAEAFF

j_call: TRBJ1-4
v_call: TRBV4-1
cdr3_aa: CASSQEVIEKRLFF

j_call: TRBJ2-2
v_call: TRBV5-3
cdr3_aa: CARSLPLNSPTGELFF